The 31 T cell receptor beta chains presented below share a single source sample, sequenced in a study of OX40 agonist ivuxolimab in advanced cancers. TCRdb's copy holds only in-frame clones and misses some; the assay was immunoSEQ multiplex PCR. The table has 35,000 to 45,000 clones, about 80% seen once. The source material was CD4+ or CD8+ T cells sorted from blood, sampled in a trial of the OX40 agonist ivuxolimab. The receptors stem from an adult with an advanced solid tumor such as melanoma, head and neck, liver or kidney cancer.

This chain joins TRBV19 and TRBJ2-2; possibly TRBD2 for D (5 bases). Germline V gene data show CDR1 as LNHDA and CDR2 as SQIVND (reference sequence). The ends were cut back, 5 bases at V and 5 bases at J, with 18 bases in the middle. The CDR3 contains 16 residues. The CDR3 protein is CASSREGRGVTGELFF. CDR3 DNA: TGTGCCAGTAGTCGGGAAGGACGGGGAGTAACCGGGGAGCTGTTTTTT.

The chain combines TRBV18 with TRBJ1-2; D is possibly TRBD1 (5 bases). The CDR3 covers 16 residues. Trimming shortened V by 4 bases and J by 8 bases, and 23 bases separated the two germline ends. Germline loops: CDR1 KGHSH, CDR2 LQKENI. CDR3: CASSRTTGTDHMGYTF. CDR3 bases: TGTGCCAGCTCACGCACCACCGGGACCGATCATATGGGCTACACCTTC.

V gene TRBV4-1 combines with J gene TRBJ2-5; 11 nucleotides agree with TRBD2. The CDR3 is made up of 16 amino acids. With V trimmed by 4 bases and J by 2 bases, 6 bases remained unmatched. CDR1 is MGHRA, CDR2 YSYEKL, per germline. The CDR3 DNA reads TGCGCCAGCAGCCTTACTAGCGGGAGTCCTCAAGAGACCCAGTACTTC. The encoded protein is CASSLTSGSPQETQYF.

The V gene is TRBV23-1, the J gene TRBJ2-1; maybe TRBD2 (6 bases). TRBV23-1 is classed as an ORF, of uncertain function. Between the trimmed V and J ends, which lost 0 bases and 4 bases, there was a span of 10 bases. The CDR3 has 15 residues. The DNA for the CDR3 is TGCGCCAGCAGTCAATCGGGGGGAAGGTACAATGAGCAGTTCTTC. It translates to CASSQSGGRYNEQFF.

V is TRBV6-5 and J is TRBJ2-2, with no clear D. Trimming took 9 bases from V and 1 from J, leaving 12 bases between them. Germline V gene sequence: CDR1 MNHEY, CDR2 SVGAGI. This CDR3 comprises 14 residues. The CDR3 loop is CASVSHLNTGELFF. CDR3 coding DNA: TGTGCCAGTGTCTCACACTTGAACACCGGGGAGCTGTTTTTT.

The chain recombines TRBV5-8 with TRBJ2-7, with TRBD1 matching 9 bases. V shed 4 bases and J 9 bases; nucleotides not matched to a gene: 5. The CDR3 spans 12 residues. Germline V gene data show CDR1 as SGHTS and CDR2 as YDEGEE. In nucleotides, the CDR3 is TGTGCCAGCAGCAAGGGACAGGGAGGGCAGTACTTC. This encodes CASSKGQGGQYF. Based on the CDR3 plus reference TRBV5-8 and TRBJ2-7, the full variable domain is EAGVTQSPTHLIKTRGQQATLRCSPISGHTSVYWYQQALGLGLQFLLWYDEGEERNRGNFPPRFSGRQFPNYSSELNVNALELEDSALYLCASSKGQGGQYFGPGTRLTVT.

This chain joins TRBV7-9 and TRBJ1-3, with D unresolved. The germline V and J ends were trimmed by 5 bases and 2 bases, with 4 bases remaining between them. Germline lookup yields CDR1 SEHNR and CDR2 FQNEAQ (reference sequence). CDR3 length: 12 amino acids. CDR3 loop: CASSTTGNTIYF. CDR3 in DNA: TGTGCCAGCAGCACCACTGGAAACACCATATATTTT.

V gene TRBV5-4 combines with J gene TRBJ2-5; D tentatively reads TRBD1 or TRBD2 (7 bases each). Trimming stripped 5 bases from V and 5 bases from J, with 16 bases between. CDR3 size: 14 residues. Germline loops: CDR1 SGHNT, CDR2 YYREEE (reference sequence). The CDR3 DNA reads as TGTGCCAGCAGTTTTCGACAGGGAGGGGAGACCCAGTACTTC. It translates to CASSFRQGGETQYF.

The chain recombines TRBV11-3 with TRBJ2-1; 16 bases are shared with TRBD2. In germline, CDR1 is SGHNT, CDR2 YENEEA. The CDR3 runs 17 residues. Trimming at V came to 5 bases and at J to 8 bases, leaving 9 bases not matched to a gene. The CDR3 DNA reads TGTGCCAGCAGCCCAGGGACTAGCGGGAGGGCCGGGTATGAGCAGTTCTTC. This codes for CASSPGTSGRAGYEQFF.

The chain employs TRBV6-6 and TRBJ1-2; D not resolved. This CDR3 has 14 amino acids. Trimming shortened V by 2 bases and J by 2 bases, and 9 bases separated the two germline ends. Germline CDR1 MNHNY, CDR2 SVGAGI (reference sequence). The CDR3, as DNA: TGTGCCAGCAGTTACGGAAGTCGAAACTATGGCTACACCTTC. This sequence encodes CASSYGSRNYGYTF.

This clone was found a few times. The chain is built from TRBV20-1 and TRBJ1-1; D not certain. The V and J ends lost 2 bases and 1 base respectively, with 2 bases between them. There are 11 residues in the CDR3. Looked up from germline, CDR1 is DFQATT and CDR2 is SNEGSKA (reference sequence). The CDR3 protein is CSARQNTEAFF. For the CDR3, the DNA is TGCAGTGCTAGACAGAACACTGAAGCTTTCTTT.

V usage is TRBV28 and J usage is TRBJ2-7; D unresolved. The length of the CDR3 is 12 residues. Germline-derived CDR1 and CDR2 are MDHEN and SYDVKM. Trimming removed 6 bases at V and 7 bases at J, with 13 bases between. Here the CDR3 reads CASSESVREQYF. The CDR3 DNA reads TGTGCCAGCAGCGAAAGCGTGAGAGAGCAGTACTTC.

The rearrangement links TRBV27 to TRBJ2-1, with D hard to call. The V and J ends lost 3 bases and 8 bases respectively, with 11 bases between them. The CDR3 runs to 13 residues. Germline CDR1 reads MNHEY; CDR2 reads SMNVEV (reference sequence). The DNA of the CDR3 is TGTGCCAGCAGTTTTTTAAGGTCCCATGAGCAGTTCTTC. Encoded protein: CASSFLRSHEQFF.

This rearrangement joins TRBV27 to TRBJ2-4; TRBD1 agrees at 8 bases. Unmatched junction bases numbered 9, after V lost 5 bases and J lost 0 bases. The CDR3 length is 17 residues. Germline V gives CDR1 MNHEY, CDR2 SMNVEV (reference sequence). This CDR3 reads CASSPRTGSLAKNIQYF. The CDR3 DNA reads as TGTGCCAGCAGTCCTCGGACAGGGAGCCTAGCCAAAAACATTCAGTACTTC.

This clone was detected a few times. V and J are TRBV29-1 and TRBJ2-5; tentatively, D is TRBD1 or TRBD2 (6 bases each). CDR3 length: 13 residues. Germline-derived CDR1 and CDR2 are SQVTM and ANQGSEA. Trimming stripped 7 bases from V and 5 bases from J, with 17 bases between. CDR3 bases: TGCAGCGCCTCTCCGGGGGCAAGGGAGACCCAGTACTTC. Protein sequence: CSASPGARETQYF.

This rearrangement joins TRBV28 to TRBJ1-5, with TRBD1 matching 7 bases. Trimming at V came to 5 bases and at J to 2 bases, leaving 3 bases not matched to a gene. Germline lookup yields CDR1 MDHEN and CDR2 SYDVKM. CDR3 length: 14 residues. In DNA form, the CDR3 reads TGTGCCAGCAGTAGAACAGGGGGCAATCAGCCCCAGCATTTT. Protein product: CASSRTGGNQPQHF.

The chain carries TRBV4-1 and TRBJ1-6; maybe TRBD1 (5 bases). The germline V and J ends were trimmed by 2 bases and 0 bases, with 11 bases remaining between them. CDR3 length: 17 residues. CDR1 MGHRA and CDR2 YSYEKL come from the germline V gene. The CDR3, as DNA: TGCGCCAGCAGCCAAAGCACAGGCCTCTCCTATAATTCACCCCTCCACTTT. The encoded protein is CASSQSTGLSYNSPLHF.

This chain joins TRBV23-1 and TRBJ1-1; TRBD1 is a possible D gene (6 bases). TRBV23-1 belongs to the ORF category, with a function that is uncertain. The CDR3 sequence is 16 residues long. The V end was cut by 3 bases, the J end by 1 base, with 15 bases between. The CDR3 loop is CASSQRQGQWNTEAFF. Here the CDR3 DNA reads TGCGCCAGCAGTCAGAGGCAGGGGCAATGGAACACTGAAGCTTTCTTT.

The rearrangement uses TRBV11-2 and TRBJ1-4; tentatively, D is TRBD1 (6 bases). CDR3 length: 15 residues. In germline, CDR1 is SGHAT, CDR2 FQNNGV. V was clipped by 4 bases and J by 8 bases, with 17 bases between them. DNA of the CDR3: TGTGCCAGCAGCTGGGCCAGGGGCGCTGTGGAAAAACTGTTTTTT. Translating it yields CASSWARGAVEKLFF.

This clone was seen once. Other DNA sequences in the same sample also yield this CDR3. This sequence joins TRBV12-5 and TRBJ2-1; D gene ambiguous. In germline, CDR1 is LGHNT, CDR2 FRNRAP. V was clipped by 0 bases and J by 5 bases, with 5 bases between them. The CDR3 length is 13 residues. The CDR3 loop is CASGLVSDNEQFF. The CDR3 nucleotides read TGTGCTAGTGGTTTGGTCAGCGACAATGAGCAGTTCTTC.

This chain connects TRBV28 to TRBJ1-4; D is ambiguous. Germline loops: CDR1 MDHEN, CDR2 SYDVKM. The germline V and J ends were trimmed by 6 bases and 4 bases, with 15 bases remaining between them. The CDR3 is 15 amino acids. The CDR3 region is CASRPPGGNNEKLFF. The CDR3 nucleotides are TGTGCCAGCAGACCCCCAGGTGGTAATAATGAAAAACTGTTTTTT. The whole variable domain, remainder taken from reference TRBV28 and TRBJ1-4, is DVKVTQSSRYLVKRTGEKVFLECVQDMDHENMFWYRQDPGLGLRLIYFSYDVKMKEKGDIPEGYSVSREKKERFSLILESASTNQTSMYLCASRPPGGNNEKLFFGSGTQLSVL.

The chain links TRBV5-8 to TRBJ2-3, with TRBD2 matching 9 bases. The CDR3 is 16 amino acids. Looked up from germline, CDR1 is SGHTS and CDR2 is YDEGEE. J lost 4 bases, V lost 2 bases, and 8 bases had no gene match. This chain's CDR3 is CASSFGSGSFADTQYF. CDR3 DNA: TGTGCCAGCAGCTTCGGTAGCGGGAGTTTCGCAGATACGCAGTATTTT.

The chain employs TRBV19 and TRBJ2-3, with a tentative D call TRBD1 (6 bases). Germline V lookup: CDR1 LNHDA, CDR2 SQIVND (reference sequence). This CDR3 comprises 13 residues. V was shortened by 2 bases and J by 4 bases, with 7 bases between the two germline ends. The CDR3 sequence is CASSIQGSDTQYF. CDR3 nucleotide sequence: TGTGCCAGTAGTATACAGGGGTCAGATACGCAGTATTTT. The entire variable domain, with the rest obtained from reference TRBV19 and TRBJ2-3, is as follows: DGGITQSPKYLFRKEGQNVTLSCEQNLNHDAMYWYRQDPGQGLRLIYYSQIVNDFQKGDIAEGYSVSREKKESFPLTVTSAQKNPTAFYLCASSIQGSDTQYFGPGTRLTVL.

This chain connects TRBV5-1 to TRBJ1-1; D may be TRBD1 (5 bases). The V gene lost 6 bases and the J gene lost 5 bases, with 17 bases spanning the gap. The CDR3 spans 14 residues. Per the germline V gene, CDR1 is SGHRS and CDR2 is YFSETQ. The DNA for the CDR3 is TGCGCCAGCACCTCAGGGAACACGAATACTGAAGCTTTCTTT. Its protein product is CASTSGNTNTEAFF.

This clone was counted only a few times. The chain recombines TRBV27 with TRBJ2-1, with D possibly TRBD2 on 6 matching bases. Between the trimmed V and J ends, which lost 9 bases and 5 bases, there was a span of 11 bases. Germline CDR1 MNHEY, CDR2 SMNVEV (reference sequence). The CDR3 has 12 residues. The CDR3 nucleotides read TGTGCCAGTGGCCTAGCGCACAATGAGCAGTTCTTC. Its protein is CASGLAHNEQFF.

The J gene is TRBJ2-2, the V gene TRBV9; 9 bases fit TRBD1. The CDR3 covers 17 residues. Germline values: CDR1 SGDLS, CDR2 YYNGEE. V was clipped by 3 bases and J by 1 base; unmatched bases: 7. The CDR3 DNA reads TGTGCCAGCAGCGGGCAACAGGGGGCTTGGAACACCGGGGAGCTGTTTTTT. It translates to CASSGQQGAWNTGELFF.

The genes are TRBV11-3 and TRBJ2-1, with 9 bases lining up with TRBD1. This CDR3 contains 14 residues. CDR1 SGHNT and CDR2 YENEEA come from the germline V gene. J lost 3 bases, V lost 5 bases, and 2 bases had no gene match. The CDR3: CASSRDRDYNEQFF. The CDR3 DNA sequence: TGTGCCAGCAGCCGGGACAGGGACTACAATGAGCAGTTCTTC.

The J gene is TRBJ1-1, the V gene TRBV5-6, with D unresolved. The germline gives CDR1 SGHDT, CDR2 YYEEEE. The V end was cut by 6 bases, the J end by 0 bases, with 9 bases between. There are 13 residues in the CDR3. CDR3 in amino acids: CASTAGLNTEAFF. The CDR3 nucleotides are TGTGCCAGCACCGCTGGGCTGAACACTGAAGCTTTCTTT.

This chain connects TRBV2 to TRBJ2-5; TRBD2 aligns across 11 bases. With V trimmed by 3 bases and J by 4 bases, 4 bases remained unmatched. The CDR3 has 15 amino acids. Germline-derived CDR1 and CDR2 are SNHLY and FYNNEI. CDR3 residues: CASSDLAGGPETQYF. The CDR3 nucleotides are TGTGCCAGCAGTGACCTAGCGGGAGGCCCAGAGACCCAGTACTTC.

The chain joins TRBV11-2 to TRBJ2-6, with D possibly being TRBD1 (6 bases). Germline values: CDR1 SGHAT, CDR2 FQNNGV. Trimming left V 3 bases short and J 2 bases short, with 8 bases between. CDR3 length equals 15 residues. This chain's CDR3 is CASSFRGPGANVLTF. The CDR3 nucleotides are TGTGCCAGCAGCTTCAGGGGACCTGGGGCCAACGTCCTGACTTTC.

The V and J genes are TRBV4-1 and TRBJ2-2; possible D gene TRBD1, 5 bases. The CDR3 has 15 amino acids. Germline V gene sequence: CDR1 MGHRA, CDR2 YSYEKL. V lost 4 bases and J lost 4, with 13 bases in between. This CDR3 reads CASSRSQGGTGELFF. The CDR3 bases are TGCGCCAGCAGCCGGAGCCAGGGCGGCACCGGGGAGCTGTTTTTT.